Listed here is a single T cell receptor (beta chain). This record comes from a study of blood T cell repertoires in COVID-19. Turning to the study itself: COVID-19 samples from acute and convalescent phases originated in the United States, Italy and Spain. The cDNA or gDNA used as material had been derived from T cells, B-cell-depleted T cells, or PBMCs.

The authors' processing: Amplified reference gene primers provided the basis for estimating nucleated cell counts. Only in-frame clones appear in the TCRdb table, and some are missing; sequencing was by immunoSEQ multiplex PCR. V, J and clone size derive from that table, while D and trimming were established from the DNA sequence. The table records under 250,000 clones, roughly 82% of them present only once. The CDR3 is 16 residues long. Germline CDR1 reads MRHNA; CDR2 reads SNTAGT. Losses at the gene ends were 2 bases for V and 4 bases for J; bases not matched to a gene: 8. The chain recombines TRBV6-4 with TRBJ1-2; 9 positions agree with TRBD1. The sample comprised peripheral blood. The TCR originated in a woman aged 80 or over with COVID-19, enrolled during active disease. CDR3 protein: CASSDRTGGPLYGYTF. In DNA, the CDR3 is TGTGCCAGCAGTGACAGAACAGGGGGCCCCCTCTATGGCTACACCTTC.